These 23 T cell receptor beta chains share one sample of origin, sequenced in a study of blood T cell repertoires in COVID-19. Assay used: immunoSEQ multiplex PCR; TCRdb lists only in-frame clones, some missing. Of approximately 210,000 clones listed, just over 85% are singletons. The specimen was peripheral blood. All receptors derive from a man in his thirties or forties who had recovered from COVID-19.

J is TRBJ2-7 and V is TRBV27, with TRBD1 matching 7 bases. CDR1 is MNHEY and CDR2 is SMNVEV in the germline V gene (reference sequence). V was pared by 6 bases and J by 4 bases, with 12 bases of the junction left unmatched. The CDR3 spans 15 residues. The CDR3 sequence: CASRPATGPGYEQYF. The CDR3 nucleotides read TGTGCCAGCAGACCCGCGACAGGGCCAGGATACGAGCAGTACTTC.

The CDR3 protein is CASSSPLAGGQETQYF. The CDR3 nucleotides are TGTGCCAGCAGTTCCCCTCTAGCGGGGGGGCAAGAGACCCAGTACTTC. V is TRBV28 and J is TRBJ2-5; 12 bases align to TRBD2. Germline V gives CDR1 MDHEN, CDR2 SYDVKM. V lost 4 bases to trimming and J lost 2 bases; unmatched junction nucleotides: 5. CDR3 length: 16 residues. The full variable domain, completed using reference TRBV28 and TRBJ2-5, is DVKVTQSSRYLVKRTGEKVFLECVQDMDHENMFWYRQDPGLGLRLIYFSYDVKMKEKGDIPEGYSVSREKKERFSLILESASTNQTSMYLCASSSPLAGGQETQYFGPGTRLLVL.

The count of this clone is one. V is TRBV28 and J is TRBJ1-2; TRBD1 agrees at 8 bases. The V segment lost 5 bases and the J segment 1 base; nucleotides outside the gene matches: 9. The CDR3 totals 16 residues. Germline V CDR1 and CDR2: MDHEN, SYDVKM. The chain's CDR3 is CASSTTGTGVNYGYTF. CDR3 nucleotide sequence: TGTGCCAGCAGTACGACCGGGACAGGTGTTAACTATGGCTACACCTTC.

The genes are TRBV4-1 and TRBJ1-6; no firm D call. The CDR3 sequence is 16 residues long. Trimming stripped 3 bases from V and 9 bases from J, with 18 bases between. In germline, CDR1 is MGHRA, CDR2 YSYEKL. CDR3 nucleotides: TGCGCCAGCAGCCAGATCGGGTGGGAGCAAAGTTCACCCCTCCACTTT. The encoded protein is CASSQIGWEQSSPLHF.

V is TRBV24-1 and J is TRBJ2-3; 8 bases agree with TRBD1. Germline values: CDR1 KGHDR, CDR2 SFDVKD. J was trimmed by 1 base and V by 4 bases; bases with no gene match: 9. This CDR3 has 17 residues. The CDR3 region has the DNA TGTGCCACCAGTGACCGGACAGGGCGGGGTGGCACAGATACGCAGTATTTT. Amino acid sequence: CATSDRTGRGGTDTQYF.

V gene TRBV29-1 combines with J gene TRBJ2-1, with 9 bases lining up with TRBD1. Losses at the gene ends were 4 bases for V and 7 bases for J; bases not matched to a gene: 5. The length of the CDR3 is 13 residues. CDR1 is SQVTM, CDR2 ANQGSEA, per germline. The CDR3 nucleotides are TGCAGCGTTGCTCGGACAGGGGTGAATGAGCAGTTCTTC. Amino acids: CSVARTGVNEQFF.

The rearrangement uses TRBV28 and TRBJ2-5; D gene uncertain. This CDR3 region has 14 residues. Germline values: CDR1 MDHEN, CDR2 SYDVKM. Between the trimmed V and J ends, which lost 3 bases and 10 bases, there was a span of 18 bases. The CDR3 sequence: CASSFALFDKVQYF. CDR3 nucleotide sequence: TGTGCCAGCAGTTTCGCCCTCTTCGACAAAGTCCAGTACTTC. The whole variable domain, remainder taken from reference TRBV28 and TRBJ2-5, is DVKVTQSSRYLVKRTGEKVFLECVQDMDHENMFWYRQDPGLGLRLIYFSYDVKMKEKGDIPEGYSVSREKKERFSLILESASTNQTSMYLCASSFALFDKVQYFGPGTRLLVL.

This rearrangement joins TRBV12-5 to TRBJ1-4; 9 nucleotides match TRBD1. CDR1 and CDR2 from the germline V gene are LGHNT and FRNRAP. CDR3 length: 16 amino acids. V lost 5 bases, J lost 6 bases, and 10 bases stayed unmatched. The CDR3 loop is CASGLPGQGRDEKLFF. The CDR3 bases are TGTGCTAGTGGTCTCCCGGGACAGGGTCGGGATGAAAAACTGTTTTTT.

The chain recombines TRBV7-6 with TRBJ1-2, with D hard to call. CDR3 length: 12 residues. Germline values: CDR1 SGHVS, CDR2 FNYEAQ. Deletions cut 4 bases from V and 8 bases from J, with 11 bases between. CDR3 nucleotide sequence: TGTGCCAGCAGCTCTCCCCCCGGGGGCTACACCTTC. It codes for CASSSPPGGYTF.

DNA of the CDR3: TGTGCCAGCAGCGTAGCGGGCACAGGGGGCGGTGGCTACACCTTC. It codes for CASSVAGTGGGGYTF. The genes are TRBV9 and TRBJ1-2; 9 nucleotides line up with TRBD1. Germline-derived CDR1 and CDR2 are SGDLS and YYNGEE. The length of the CDR3 is 15 residues. Germline trimming cut 0 bases from V and 7 bases from J; bases unmatched to any gene: 7.

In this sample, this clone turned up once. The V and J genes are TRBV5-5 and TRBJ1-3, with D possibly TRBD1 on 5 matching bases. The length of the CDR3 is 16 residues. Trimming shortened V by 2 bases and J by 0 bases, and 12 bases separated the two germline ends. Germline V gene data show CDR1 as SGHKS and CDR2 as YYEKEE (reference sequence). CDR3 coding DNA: TGTGCCAGCAGCTTCCGACAGATTAGCTCTGGAAACACCATATATTTT. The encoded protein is CASSFRQISSGNTIYF.

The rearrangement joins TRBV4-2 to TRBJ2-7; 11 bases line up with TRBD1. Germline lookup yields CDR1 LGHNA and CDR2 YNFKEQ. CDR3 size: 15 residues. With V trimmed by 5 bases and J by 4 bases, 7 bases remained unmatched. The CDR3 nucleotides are TGTGCCAGCAGCGCTCGGACAGGGGGCTTATACGAGCAGTACTTC. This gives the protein CASSARTGGLYEQYF.

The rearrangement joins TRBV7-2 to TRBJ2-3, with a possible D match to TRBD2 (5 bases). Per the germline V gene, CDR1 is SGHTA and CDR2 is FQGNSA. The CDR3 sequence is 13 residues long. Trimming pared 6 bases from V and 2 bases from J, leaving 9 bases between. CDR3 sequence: CASRGSPTDTQYF. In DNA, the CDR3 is TGTGCCAGCAGGGGGAGCCCCACAGATACGCAGTATTTT. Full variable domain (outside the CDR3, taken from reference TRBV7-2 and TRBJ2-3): GAGVSQSPSNKVTEKGKDVELRCDPISGHTALYWYRQSLGQGLEFLIYFQGNSAPDKSGLPSDRFSAERTGGSVSTLTIQRTQQEDSAVYLCASRGSPTDTQYFGPGTRLTVL.

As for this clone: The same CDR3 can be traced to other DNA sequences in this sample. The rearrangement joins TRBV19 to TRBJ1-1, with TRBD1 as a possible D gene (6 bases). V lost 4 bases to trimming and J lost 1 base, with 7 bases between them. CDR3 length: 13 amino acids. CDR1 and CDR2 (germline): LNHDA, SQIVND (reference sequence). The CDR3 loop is CASSTDRNTEAFF. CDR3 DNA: TGTGCCAGTAGTACGGACAGGAACACTGAAGCTTTCTTT.

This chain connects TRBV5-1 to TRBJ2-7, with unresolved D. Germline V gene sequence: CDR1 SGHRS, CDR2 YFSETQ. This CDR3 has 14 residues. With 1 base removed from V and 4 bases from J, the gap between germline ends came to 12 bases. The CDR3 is CASSLQPGGYEQYF. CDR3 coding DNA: TGCGCCAGCAGCTTGCAACCCGGCGGTTACGAGCAGTACTTC.

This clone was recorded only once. In nucleotides, the CDR3 is TGTGCCAGCAGCCCAACTAGCGGGGGGGGCACAGATACGCAGTATTTT. This codes for CASSPTSGGGTDTQYF. This sequence joins TRBV7-2 and TRBJ2-3; 13 nucleotides line up with TRBD2. Germline V CDR1 and CDR2: SGHTA, FQGNSA. After removal of 5 bases from V and 1 base from J, the junction contained 3 bases not matched to a gene. The CDR3 length is 16 residues.

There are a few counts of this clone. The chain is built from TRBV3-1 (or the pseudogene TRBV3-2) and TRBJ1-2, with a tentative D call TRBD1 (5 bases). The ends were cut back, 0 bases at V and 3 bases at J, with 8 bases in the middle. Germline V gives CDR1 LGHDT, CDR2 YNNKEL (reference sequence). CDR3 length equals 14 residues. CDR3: CASSQDNRYYGYTF. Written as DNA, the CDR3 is TGTGCCAGCAGCCAAGATAACAGGTACTATGGCTACACCTTC.

The CDR3 region has the DNA TGTGCCAGCACGGTCACAGGGATGTTGGAGACCCAGTACTTC. It translates to CASTVTGMLETQYF. V usage is TRBV6-5 and J usage is TRBJ2-5, with D perhaps TRBD1 (6 bases). V was trimmed by 7 bases and J by 5 bases, leaving 17 bases between them. The germline CDR1 and CDR2 sequences are MNHEY and SVGAGI. The CDR3 spans 14 residues.

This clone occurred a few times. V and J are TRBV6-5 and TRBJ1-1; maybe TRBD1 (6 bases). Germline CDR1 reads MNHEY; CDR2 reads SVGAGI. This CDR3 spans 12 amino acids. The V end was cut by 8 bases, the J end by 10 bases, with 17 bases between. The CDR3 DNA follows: TGTGCCAGCCGGTTTCCGGGGGGGCCAGCTTTCTTT. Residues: CASRFPGGPAFF.

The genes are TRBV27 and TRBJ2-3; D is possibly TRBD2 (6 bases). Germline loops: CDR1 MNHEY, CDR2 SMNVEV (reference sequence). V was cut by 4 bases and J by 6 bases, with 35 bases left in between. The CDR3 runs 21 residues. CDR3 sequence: CASSWTQLGGEYSIAQDTQYF. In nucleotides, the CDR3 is TGTGCCAGCAGTTGGACTCAACTTGGCGGGGAATACTCCATAGCACAGGATACGCAGTATTTT.

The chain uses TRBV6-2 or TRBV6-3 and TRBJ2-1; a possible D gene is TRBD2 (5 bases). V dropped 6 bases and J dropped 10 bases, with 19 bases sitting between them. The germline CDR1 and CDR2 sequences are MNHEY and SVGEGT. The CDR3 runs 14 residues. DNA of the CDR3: TGTGCCAGCAGCTATATACTATTTCCGGGGGAGCAGTTCTTC. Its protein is CASSYILFPGEQFF.

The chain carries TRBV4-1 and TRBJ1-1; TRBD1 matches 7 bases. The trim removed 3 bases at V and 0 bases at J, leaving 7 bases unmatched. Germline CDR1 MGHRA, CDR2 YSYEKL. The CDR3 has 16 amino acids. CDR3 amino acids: CASSHPRGQLNTEAFF. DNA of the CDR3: TGCGCCAGCAGCCACCCCAGGGGACAGCTGAACACTGAAGCTTTCTTT.

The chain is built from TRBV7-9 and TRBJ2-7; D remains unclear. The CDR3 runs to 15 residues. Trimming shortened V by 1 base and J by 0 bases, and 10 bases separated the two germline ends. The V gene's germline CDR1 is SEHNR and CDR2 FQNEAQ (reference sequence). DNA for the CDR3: TGTGCCAGCAGCTTAGGGCTGCCCCACTCCTACGAGCAGTACTTC. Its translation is CASSLGLPHSYEQYF.